The clone carrying this T cell receptor beta chain was found a few times. What it recognizes is unknown. TCRdb itself ran the reads through MiXCR, one entry per CDR3 protein. This sample yields fewer than 700,000 distinct CDR3 sequences, of which 24% are seen a single time; 8% belongs to the top ten. Germline CDR1 SGHDN, CDR2 FVKESK. V lost 6 bases and J lost 11, with 16 bases in between. This CDR3 comprises 13 residues. These data come from a study of T cell repertoires in cytomegalovirus infection. About the study: Evidence of both CMV infection and a matching HLA type came from public TCR beta signatures. Study results and caveats: The ex vivo response showed dominance by HLA-C-restricted CMV-specific TCR beta clonotypes. Carriers of CMV and the relevant HLA type were discriminated by public TCR beta frequency.

The chain uses TRBV14 and TRBJ1-4, with D possibly matching TRBD1 (6 bases). The sample taken for sequencing was CD8+ T cells from PBMCs. This sequence was found in a human donor in good health (CMV status not recorded). Some clones in this sample may be carry-over from other donors' samples. The CDR3 region has the DNA TGTGCCAGCAGAAGTGCACAGGGACGGAAACTGTTTTTT. Protein: CASRSAQGRKLFF. The full variable domain, rest sourced from reference TRBV14 and TRBJ1-4, is EAGVTQFPSHSVIEKGQTVTLRCDPISGHDNLYWYRRVMGKEIKFLLHFVKESKQDESGMPNNRFLAERTGGTYSTLKVQPAELEDSGVYFCASRSAQGRKLFFGSGTQLSVL.